This T cell receptor beta chain was found in a study of blood T cell repertoires in COVID-19 (dated by TCRdb to 2020 to 2022). About the full investigation: Samples from collaborators originated in the United States, Italy and Spain and spanned both the acute and convalescent phases of COVID-19. The prospective study material was composed of cDNA or gDNA derived from T cells, B-cell-depleted T cells, or PBMCs. The sample metadata nearly always contained a de-identified subject ID, COVID-19 status, age in years and sex. Samples were obtained from the ongoing ImmuneRACE study (first 160 participants) and from 1,254 subjects provided by 6 global collaborators. The dataset comprised deeply sampled blood TCRbeta repertoires from subjects exposed to, actively infected with, or recovered from COVID-19. Where HLA class I and class II types were available, the types were taken from metadata supplied by the sample provider, not from assay-based typing. The repertoires were released in a freely available public database intended as a resource for research on the immune response to SARS-CoV-2.

V drops 0 bases and J drops 6 bases, leaving 11 bases in between. Reading from cysteine to phenylalanine, the CDR3 counts 15 amino acids. Just the 45-base CDR3 DNA is kept, in frame starting at base 1. The germline V gene sets CDR1 to LGHNA and CDR2 to YSLEER. Samples from volunteer blood donors who had recovered from COVID-19 were contributed by a second Seattle source. Each collaborating institution followed its own protocols to collect whole blood in K2EDTA tubes. For TCRbeta analysis, collaborators shipped samples in one of three forms: frozen whole blood, isolated PBMCs, or DNA extracted from either of those sample types. Study-wide conclusions, independent of this receptor: The amount of clinical and demographic metadata varied by source and participant and was provided uncurated.

TCRbeta CDR3 regions were amplified from genomic DNA by means of the immunoSEQ Assay, a bias-controlled multiplex PCR. The published analysis was carried out like this. The number of nucleated cells in each sample was estimated from the amplification of reference gene primers within the assay. To quantify the absolute abundance of each unique TCRbeta CDR3 rearrangement, sequence reads were collapsed and filtered. For each sample, productive Simpson clonality was calculated as the square root of Simpson's diversity index over productive rearrangements. TCRdb took over this immuneACCESS table, retaining in-frame rearrangements with V and J assigned. Such tables are incomplete; in checked studies, under half of the missing clones stem from an unresolved V gene, and the remainder is unexplained. For V, J and clone size, that table is used; D and trimming come from the DNA. This sample holds 200,000 to 250,000 clones; 70% to 90% were observed only once. The biggest ten clones account for 9.5% to 15% of the sample.

Comment on this clone: Its antigen is unknown. No much larger clonotype is one base removed from it; base qualities were not supplied.

This clonotype was sampled from a woman aged 18-29 years who had recovered from COVID-19. The chain employs TRBV4-3 and TRBJ2-2; matching of 5 bases hints at TRBD2 as the D gene. Sequencing was performed on peripheral blood. This receptor has the CDR3 CASSQDRGYPGELFF. The bases are TGCGCCAGCAGCCAAGATCGGGGATACCCCGGGGAGCTGTTTTTT.